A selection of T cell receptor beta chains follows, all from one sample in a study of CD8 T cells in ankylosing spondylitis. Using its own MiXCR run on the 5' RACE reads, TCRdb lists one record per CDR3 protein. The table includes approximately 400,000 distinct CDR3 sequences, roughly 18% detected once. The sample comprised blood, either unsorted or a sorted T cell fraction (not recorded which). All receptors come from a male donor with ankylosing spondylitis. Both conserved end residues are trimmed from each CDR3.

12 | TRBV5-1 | ASSLAGTGVEAF
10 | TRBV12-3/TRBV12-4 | ASSPTRQPQH
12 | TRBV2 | ASRPGQGRDTQY
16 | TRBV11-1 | ASSLGGQSLGSGNTIY
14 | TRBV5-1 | ASSSGGRGTTDTQY
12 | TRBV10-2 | ASSEGVRSTEAF
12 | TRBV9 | ASSVPAGGGEQF
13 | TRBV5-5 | ASSESLRPYNEQF
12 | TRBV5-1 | ASSLDRVAETQY
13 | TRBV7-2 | ASSLALRTGNIQY
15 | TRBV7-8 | ASSSLGQYANTGELF
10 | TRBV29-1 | SVELAGETQY
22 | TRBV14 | ASSQEGFLDTRLFIGPPPDTQY
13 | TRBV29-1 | SVDAGDRGREKLF
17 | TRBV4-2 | ASSPYLRGGQFSNQPQH
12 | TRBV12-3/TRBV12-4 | ASSLMGNNSPLH
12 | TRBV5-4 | ASSFNRGRDTQY
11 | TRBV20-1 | SASVRAAYEQY
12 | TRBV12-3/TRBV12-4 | ASSLDWGTDTQY
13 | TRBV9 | ASSGYRGKDSPLH
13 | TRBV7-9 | ASSSTSGRAGEQY
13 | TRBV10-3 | AISEADRGTDTQY
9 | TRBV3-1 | ASSQVYEQY
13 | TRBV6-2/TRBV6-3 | ASSAQGAADYEQY
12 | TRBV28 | ASSSYTGTDTQY
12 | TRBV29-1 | SVEDLLANNEQF
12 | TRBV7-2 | ASSLSRGNNEQF
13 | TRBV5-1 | ASSYSGPGANVLT
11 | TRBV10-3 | AISELGNTEAF
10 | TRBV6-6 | ASIGASATIY
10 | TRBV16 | ASTTGAYEQY
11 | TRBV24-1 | ATSDPMNYGYT
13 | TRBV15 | ATSFPSQGGTEAF
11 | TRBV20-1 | SKISGAFYEQF
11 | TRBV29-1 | SVGGQVGEKLF
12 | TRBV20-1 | SARSDRDYGEQY
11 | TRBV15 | ATSTQRQSPLH
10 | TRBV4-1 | ASSQGYNEQF
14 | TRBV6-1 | ASRHARTGANTEAF
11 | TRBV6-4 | ASSFSQNNEQF
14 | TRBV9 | ASTKGRTSERETQY
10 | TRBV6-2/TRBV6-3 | ASRRGPYEQY
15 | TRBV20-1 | SARKSRGAGASTEAF
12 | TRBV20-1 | SAPRGPEVDTQY
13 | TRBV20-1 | SVAVVRTAHTEAF
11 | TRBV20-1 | SAPTGVGVEAF
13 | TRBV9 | ASSVGGSPTDTQY
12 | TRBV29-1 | SVTATSSYNEQF
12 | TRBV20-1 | SARPGGGYAEAF
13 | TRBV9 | ASSVGGQGRETQY
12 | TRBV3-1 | ASSQTDRNTEAF
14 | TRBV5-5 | ASSVLAGSNTGELF
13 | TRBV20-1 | SARPAGVTGGELF
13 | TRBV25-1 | ASSELRGGFNEQF
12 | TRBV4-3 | ASSQGLADYEQY
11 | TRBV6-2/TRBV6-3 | ASRSTSGYEQY
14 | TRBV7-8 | ASSNNGLAGDNEQF
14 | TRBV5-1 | ASSGTGRNLQETQY
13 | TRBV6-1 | ASSEQQGWVSEAF